This TCR beta chain derives from a study of T cells in tumors and immune-related adverse events. The CDR3 runs 13 residues. Trimming shortened V by 5 bases and J by 4 bases, and 11 bases separated the two germline ends. Germline loops: CDR1 MNHEY, CDR2 SVGAGI. Data came from immunoSEQ multiplex PCR; TCRdb stores just in-frame clones and leaves some out. The sample contains about 22,000 clones, over 80% of which appear only once. This TCR was sampled from a female donor with metastatic renal cell carcinoma. The rearrangement links TRBV6-5 to TRBJ1-2; D unresolved. Sequencing was performed on lymph node tissue, taken from a patient treated with anti-PD-1 therapy. CDR3 in DNA: TGTGCCAGCAGTGGCGGGGTAATCTATGGCTACACCTTC. Its protein product is CASSGGVIYGYTF.